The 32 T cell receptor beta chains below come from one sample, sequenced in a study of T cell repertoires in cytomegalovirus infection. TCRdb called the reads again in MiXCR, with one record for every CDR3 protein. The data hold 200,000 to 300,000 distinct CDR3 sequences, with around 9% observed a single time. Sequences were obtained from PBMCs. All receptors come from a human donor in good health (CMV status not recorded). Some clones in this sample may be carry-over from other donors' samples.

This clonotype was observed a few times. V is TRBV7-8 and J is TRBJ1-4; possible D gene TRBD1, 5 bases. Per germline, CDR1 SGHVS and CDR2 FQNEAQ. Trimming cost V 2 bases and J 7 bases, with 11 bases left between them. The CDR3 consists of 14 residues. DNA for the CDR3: TGTGCCAGCAGCTTATGGGGGAGACCTGAAAAACTGTTTTTT. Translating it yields CASSLWGRPEKLFF.

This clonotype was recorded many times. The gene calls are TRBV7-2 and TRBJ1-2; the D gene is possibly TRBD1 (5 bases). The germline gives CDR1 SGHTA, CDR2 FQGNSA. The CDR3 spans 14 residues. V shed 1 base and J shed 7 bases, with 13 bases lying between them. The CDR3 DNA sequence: TGTGCCAGCAGCTTAGGTGGTGGGGGGGTTGGCTACACCTTC. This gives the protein CASSLGGGGVGYTF.

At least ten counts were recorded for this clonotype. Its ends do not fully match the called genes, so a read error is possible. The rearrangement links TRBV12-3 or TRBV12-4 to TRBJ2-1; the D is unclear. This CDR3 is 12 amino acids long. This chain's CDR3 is CASRFSYNEQFF. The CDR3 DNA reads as TGTGCCAGCCGTTTTTCCTACAATGAGCAGTTCTTC.

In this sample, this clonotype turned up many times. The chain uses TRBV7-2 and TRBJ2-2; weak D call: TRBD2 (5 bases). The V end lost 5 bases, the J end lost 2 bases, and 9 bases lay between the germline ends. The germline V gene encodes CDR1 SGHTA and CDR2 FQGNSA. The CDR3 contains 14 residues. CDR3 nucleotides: TGTGCCAGCAGCATCCGGGATAACACCGGGGAGCTGTTTTTT. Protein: CASSIRDNTGELFF.

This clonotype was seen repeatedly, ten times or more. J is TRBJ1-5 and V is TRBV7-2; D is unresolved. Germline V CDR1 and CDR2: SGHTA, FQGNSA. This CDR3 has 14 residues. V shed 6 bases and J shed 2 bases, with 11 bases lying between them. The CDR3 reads CASSPEQGNQPQHF. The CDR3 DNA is TGTGCCAGCAGTCCCGAGCAGGGCAATCAGCCCCAGCATTTT.

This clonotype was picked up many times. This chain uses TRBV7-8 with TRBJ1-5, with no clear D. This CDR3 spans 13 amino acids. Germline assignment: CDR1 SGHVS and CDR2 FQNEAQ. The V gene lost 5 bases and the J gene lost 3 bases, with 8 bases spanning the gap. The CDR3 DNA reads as TGTGCCAGCAGCCCGGCCCCCAATCAGCCCCAGCATTTT. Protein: CASSPAPNQPQHF.

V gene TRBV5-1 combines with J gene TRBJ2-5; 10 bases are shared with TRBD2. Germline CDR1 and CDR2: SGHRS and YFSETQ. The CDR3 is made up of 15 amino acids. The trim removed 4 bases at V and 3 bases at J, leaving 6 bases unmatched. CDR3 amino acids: CASSQWTSGEETQYF. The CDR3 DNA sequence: TGCGCCAGCAGCCAATGGACTAGCGGAGAAGAGACCCAGTACTTC.

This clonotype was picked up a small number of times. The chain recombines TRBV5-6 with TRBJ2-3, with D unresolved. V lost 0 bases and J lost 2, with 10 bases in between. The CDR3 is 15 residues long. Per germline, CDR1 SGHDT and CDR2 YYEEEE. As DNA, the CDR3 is TGTGCCAGCAGCTTGGCTCTGGAAATCACAGATACGCAGTATTTT. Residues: CASSLALEITDTQYF.

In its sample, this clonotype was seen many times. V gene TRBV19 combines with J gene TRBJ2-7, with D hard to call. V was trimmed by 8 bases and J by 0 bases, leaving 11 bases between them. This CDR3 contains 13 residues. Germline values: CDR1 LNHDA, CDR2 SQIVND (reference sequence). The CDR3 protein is CASRKRHSYEQYF. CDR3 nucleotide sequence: TGTGCCAGTCGTAAGCGCCACTCCTACGAGCAGTACTTC.

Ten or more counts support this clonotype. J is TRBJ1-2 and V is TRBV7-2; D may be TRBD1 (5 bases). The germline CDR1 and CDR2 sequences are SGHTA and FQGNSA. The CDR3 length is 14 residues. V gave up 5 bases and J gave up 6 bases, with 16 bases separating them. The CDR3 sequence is CASSRDAASDGYTF. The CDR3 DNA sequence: TGTGCCAGCAGCCGGGACGCCGCTTCGGATGGCTACACCTTC.

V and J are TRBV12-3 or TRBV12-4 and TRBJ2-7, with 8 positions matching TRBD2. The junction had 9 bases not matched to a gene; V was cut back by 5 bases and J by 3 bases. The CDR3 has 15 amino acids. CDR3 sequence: CASSVTGGPGYEQYF. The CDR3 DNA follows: TGTGCCAGCAGTGTAACGGGAGGGCCAGGCTACGAGCAGTACTTC.

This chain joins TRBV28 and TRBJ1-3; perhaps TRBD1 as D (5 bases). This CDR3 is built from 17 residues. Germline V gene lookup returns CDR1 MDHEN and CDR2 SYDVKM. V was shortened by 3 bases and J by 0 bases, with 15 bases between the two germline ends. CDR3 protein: CASSFGGGLSSGNTIYF. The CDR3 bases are TGTGCCAGCAGTTTCGGGGGGGGATTAAGCTCTGGAAACACCATATATTTT.

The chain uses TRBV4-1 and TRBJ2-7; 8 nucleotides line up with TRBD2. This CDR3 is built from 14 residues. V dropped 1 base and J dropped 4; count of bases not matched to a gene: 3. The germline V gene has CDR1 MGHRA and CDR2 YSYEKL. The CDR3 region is CASSQGGGGYEQYF. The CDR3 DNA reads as TGCGCCAGCAGCCAAGGGGGCGGGGGGTACGAGCAGTACTTC.

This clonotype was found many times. CDR3 nucleotides: TGTGCCAGCAGTACAACTTTTCAGTTCCCTCATGACGAGCAGTACTTC. Protein sequence: CASSTTFQFPHDEQYF. The V call is TRBV28, the J call TRBJ2-7; D is unresolved. V was shortened by 5 bases and J by 5 bases, with 22 bases between the two germline ends. From germline, CDR1 is MDHEN and CDR2 SYDVKM. The CDR3 covers 16 residues. The variable domain in full, completed from reference TRBV28 and TRBJ2-7, reads DVKVTQSSRYLVKRTGEKVFLECVQDMDHENMFWYRQDPGLGLRLIYFSYDVKMKEKGDIPEGYSVSREKKERFSLILESASTNQTSMYLCASSTTFQFPHDEQYFGPGTRLTVT.

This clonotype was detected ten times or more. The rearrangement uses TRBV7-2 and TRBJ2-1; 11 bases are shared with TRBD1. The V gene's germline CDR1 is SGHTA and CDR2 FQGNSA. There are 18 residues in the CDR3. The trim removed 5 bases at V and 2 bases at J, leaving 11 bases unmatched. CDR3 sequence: CASSLRTGGVGPYNEQFF. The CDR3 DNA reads TGTGCCAGCAGCCTGAGGACAGGGGGCGTAGGGCCCTACAATGAGCAGTTCTTC.

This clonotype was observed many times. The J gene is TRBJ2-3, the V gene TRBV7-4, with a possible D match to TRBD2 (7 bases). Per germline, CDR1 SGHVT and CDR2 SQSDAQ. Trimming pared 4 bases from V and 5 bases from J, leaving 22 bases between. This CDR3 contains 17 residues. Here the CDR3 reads CASSSGGGGRRRDTQYF. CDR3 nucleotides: TGTGCCAGCAGCTCAGGAGGGGGGGGCCGGAGAAGAGATACGCAGTATTTT.

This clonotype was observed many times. The chain's CDR3 is CASSRQSESTEAFF. CDR3 DNA sequence: TGTGCCAGCAGCCGACAGTCCGAGAGCACTGAAGCTTTCTTT. The chain joins TRBV7-9 to TRBJ1-1; possible D gene TRBD1, 5 bases. The V gene lost 5 bases and the J gene lost 4 bases, with 14 bases spanning the gap. Germline values: CDR1 SEHNR, CDR2 FQNEAQ (reference sequence). The CDR3 sequence is 14 residues long.

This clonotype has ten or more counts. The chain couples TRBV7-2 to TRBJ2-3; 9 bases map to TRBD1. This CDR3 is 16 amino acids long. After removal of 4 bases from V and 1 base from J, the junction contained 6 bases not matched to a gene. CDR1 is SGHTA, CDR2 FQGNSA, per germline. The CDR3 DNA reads TGTGCCAGCAGCTCCGGGGGACAGGGAGGCACAGATACGCAGTATTTT. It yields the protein CASSSGGQGGTDTQYF. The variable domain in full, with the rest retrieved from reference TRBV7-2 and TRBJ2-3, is GAGVSQSPSNKVTEKGKDVELRCDPISGHTALYWYRQSLGQGLEFLIYFQGNSAPDKSGLPSDRFSAERTGGSVSTLTIQRTQQEDSAVYLCASSSGGQGGTDTQYFGPGTRLTVL.

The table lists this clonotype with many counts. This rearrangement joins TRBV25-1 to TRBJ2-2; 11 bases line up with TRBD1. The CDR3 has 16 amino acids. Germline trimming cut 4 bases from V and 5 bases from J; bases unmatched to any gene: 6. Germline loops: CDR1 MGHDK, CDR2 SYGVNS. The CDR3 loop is CASSGRGTGGTGELFF. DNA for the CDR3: TGTGCCAGCAGTGGGCGGGGGACAGGGGGAACCGGGGAGCTGTTTTTT.

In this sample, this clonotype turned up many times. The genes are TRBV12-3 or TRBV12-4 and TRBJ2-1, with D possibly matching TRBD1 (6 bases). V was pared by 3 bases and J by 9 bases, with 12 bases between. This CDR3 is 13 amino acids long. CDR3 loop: CASSFGGGGEQFF. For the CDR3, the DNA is TGTGCCAGCAGTTTCGGTGGGGGCGGTGAGCAGTTCTTC.

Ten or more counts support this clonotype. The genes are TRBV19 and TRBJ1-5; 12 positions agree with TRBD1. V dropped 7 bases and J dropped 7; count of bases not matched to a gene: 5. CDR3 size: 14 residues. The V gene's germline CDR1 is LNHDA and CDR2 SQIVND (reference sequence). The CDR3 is CASTGTGGSQPQHF. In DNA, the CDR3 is TGTGCCAGTACTGGGACAGGGGGCAGCCAGCCCCAGCATTTT. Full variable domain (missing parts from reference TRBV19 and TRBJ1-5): DGGITQSPKYLFRKEGQNVTLSCEQNLNHDAMYWYRQDPGQGLRLIYYSQIVNDFQKGDIAEGYSVSREKKESFPLTVTSAQKNPTAFYLCASTGTGGSQPQHFGDGTRLSIL.

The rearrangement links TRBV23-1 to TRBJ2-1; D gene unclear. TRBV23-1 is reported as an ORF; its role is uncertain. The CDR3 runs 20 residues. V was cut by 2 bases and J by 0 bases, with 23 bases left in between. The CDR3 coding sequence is TGCGCCAGCAGTCAAAGGTGGATATCGATGAACACCCGCTCCTACAATGAGCAGTTCTTC. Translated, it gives CASSQRWISMNTRSYNEQFF.

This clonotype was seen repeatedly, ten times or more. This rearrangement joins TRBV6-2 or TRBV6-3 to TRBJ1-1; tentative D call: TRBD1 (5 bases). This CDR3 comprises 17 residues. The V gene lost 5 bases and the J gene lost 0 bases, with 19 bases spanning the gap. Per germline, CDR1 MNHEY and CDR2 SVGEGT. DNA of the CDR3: TGTGCCAGCAGTCCAGGGACCGTTACATTCATGAACACTGAAGCTTTCTTT. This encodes CASSPGTVTFMNTEAFF.

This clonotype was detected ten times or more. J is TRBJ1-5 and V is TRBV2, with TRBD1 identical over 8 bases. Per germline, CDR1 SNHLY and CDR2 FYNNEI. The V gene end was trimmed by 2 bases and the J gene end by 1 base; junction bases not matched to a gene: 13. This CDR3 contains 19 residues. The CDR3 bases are TGTGCCAGCAGTGAAACCCCTGGACAGGGCGGAAACAGCAATCAGCCCCAGCATTTT. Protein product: CASSETPGQGGNSNQPQHF.

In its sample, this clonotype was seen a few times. CDR3 bases: TGTGCCAGCAGTTACTCGGGGGTTTGGGAGACCCAGTACTTC. Protein: CASSYSGVWETQYF. The chain recombines TRBV6-5 with TRBJ2-5; D may correspond to TRBD1 or TRBD2 (5 bases each). Germline V gene sequence: CDR1 MNHEY, CDR2 SVGAGI. The CDR3 length is 14 residues. Trimming stripped 0 bases from V and 5 bases from J, with 10 bases between.

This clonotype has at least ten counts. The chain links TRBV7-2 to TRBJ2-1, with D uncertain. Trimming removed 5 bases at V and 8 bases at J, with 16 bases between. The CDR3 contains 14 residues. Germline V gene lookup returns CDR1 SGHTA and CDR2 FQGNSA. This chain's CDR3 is CASSPGWEGHEQFF. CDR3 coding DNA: TGTGCCAGCAGCCCCGGATGGGAAGGTCATGAGCAGTTCTTC.

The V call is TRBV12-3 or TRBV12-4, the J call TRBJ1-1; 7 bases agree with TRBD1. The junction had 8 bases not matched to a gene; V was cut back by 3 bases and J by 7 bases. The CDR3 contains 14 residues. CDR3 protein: CASSFETGIGEAFF. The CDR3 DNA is TGTGCCAGCAGTTTTGAGACAGGGATTGGTGAAGCTTTCTTT.

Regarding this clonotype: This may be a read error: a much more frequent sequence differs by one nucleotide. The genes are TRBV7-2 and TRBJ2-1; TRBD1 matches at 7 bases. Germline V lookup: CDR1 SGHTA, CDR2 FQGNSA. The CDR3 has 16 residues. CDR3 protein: CAGSVRDRDPAEEQFF. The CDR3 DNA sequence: TGTGCCGGCAGCGTACGAGACAGGGATCCGGCGGAAGAGCAGTTCTTC.

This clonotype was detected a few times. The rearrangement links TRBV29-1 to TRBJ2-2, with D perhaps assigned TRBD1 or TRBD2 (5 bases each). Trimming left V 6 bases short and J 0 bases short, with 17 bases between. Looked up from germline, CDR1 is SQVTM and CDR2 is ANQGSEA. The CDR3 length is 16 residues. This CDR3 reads CSVLTGASSNTGELFF. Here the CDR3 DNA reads TGCAGCGTCCTCACCGGGGCCTCTTCGAACACCGGGGAGCTGTTTTTT.

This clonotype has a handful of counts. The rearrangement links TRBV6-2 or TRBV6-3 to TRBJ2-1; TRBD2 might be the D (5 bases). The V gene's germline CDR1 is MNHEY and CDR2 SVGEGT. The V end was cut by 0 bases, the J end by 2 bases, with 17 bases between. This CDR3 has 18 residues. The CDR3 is CASSYSRALKDPYNEQFF. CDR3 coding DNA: TGTGCCAGCAGTTACTCGAGGGCCCTAAAGGACCCCTACAATGAGCAGTTCTTC.

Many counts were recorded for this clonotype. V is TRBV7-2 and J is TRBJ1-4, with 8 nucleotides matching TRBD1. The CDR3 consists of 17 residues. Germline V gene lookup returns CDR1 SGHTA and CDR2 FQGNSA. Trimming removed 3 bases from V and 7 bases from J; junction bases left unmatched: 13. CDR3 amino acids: CASSFGQGPRTGEKLFF. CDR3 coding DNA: TGTGCCAGCAGCTTTGGACAGGGCCCCAGGACGGGTGAAAAACTGTTTTTT.

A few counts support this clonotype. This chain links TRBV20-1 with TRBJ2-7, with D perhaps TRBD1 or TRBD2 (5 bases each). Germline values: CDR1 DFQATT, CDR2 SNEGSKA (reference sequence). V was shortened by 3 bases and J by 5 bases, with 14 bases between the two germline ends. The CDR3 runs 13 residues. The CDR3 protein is CSARGPGYDEQYF. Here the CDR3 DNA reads TGCAGTGCTAGGGGACCGGGGTACGACGAGCAGTACTTC.